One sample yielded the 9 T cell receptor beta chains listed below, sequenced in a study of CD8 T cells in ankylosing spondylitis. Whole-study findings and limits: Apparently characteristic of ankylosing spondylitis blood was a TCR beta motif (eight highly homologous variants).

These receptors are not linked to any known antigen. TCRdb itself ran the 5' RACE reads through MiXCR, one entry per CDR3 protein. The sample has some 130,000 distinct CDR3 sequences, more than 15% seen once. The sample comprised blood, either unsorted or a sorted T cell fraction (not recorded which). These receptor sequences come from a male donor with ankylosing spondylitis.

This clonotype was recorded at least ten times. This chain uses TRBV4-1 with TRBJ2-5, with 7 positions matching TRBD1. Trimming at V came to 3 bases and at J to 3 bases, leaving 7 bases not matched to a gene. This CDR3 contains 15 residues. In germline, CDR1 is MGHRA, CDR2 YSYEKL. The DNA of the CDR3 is TGCGCCAGCAGCCATCCCCCGACAGGGAAAGAGACCCAGTACTTC. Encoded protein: CASSHPPTGKETQYF.

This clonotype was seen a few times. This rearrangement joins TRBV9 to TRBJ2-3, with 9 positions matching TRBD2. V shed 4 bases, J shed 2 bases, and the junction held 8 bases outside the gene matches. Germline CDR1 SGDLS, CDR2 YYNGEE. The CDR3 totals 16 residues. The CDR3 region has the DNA TGTGCCAGCAGCCTCCCCAGCGGGAGGCACACAGATACGCAGTATTTT. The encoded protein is CASSLPSGRHTDTQYF. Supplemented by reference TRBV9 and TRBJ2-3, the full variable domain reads DSGVTQTPKHLITATGQRVTLRCSPRSGDLSVYWYQQSLDQGLQFLIQYYNGEERAKGNILERFSAQQFPDLHSELNLSSLELGDSALYFCASSLPSGRHTDTQYFGPGTRLTVL.

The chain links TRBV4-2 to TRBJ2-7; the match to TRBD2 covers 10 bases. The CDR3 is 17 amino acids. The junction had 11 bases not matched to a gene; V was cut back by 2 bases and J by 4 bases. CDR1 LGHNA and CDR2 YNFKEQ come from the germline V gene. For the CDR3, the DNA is TGTGCCAGCAGCCAACTTACCCTAGCGGGAGATTCTTACGAGCAGTACTTC. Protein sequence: CASSQLTLAGDSYEQYF.

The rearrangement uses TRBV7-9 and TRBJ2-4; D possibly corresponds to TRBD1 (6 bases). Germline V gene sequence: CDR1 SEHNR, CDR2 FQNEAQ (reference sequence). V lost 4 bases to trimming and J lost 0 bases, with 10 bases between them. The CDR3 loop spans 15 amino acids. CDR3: CASSSKGEAKNIQYF. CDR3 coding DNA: TGTGCCAGCAGCTCCAAGGGGGAAGCCAAAAACATTCAGTACTTC.

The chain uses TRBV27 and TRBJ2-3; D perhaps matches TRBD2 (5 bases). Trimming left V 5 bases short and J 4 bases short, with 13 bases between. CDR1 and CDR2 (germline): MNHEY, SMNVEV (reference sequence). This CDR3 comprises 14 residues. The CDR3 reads CASSPRVGADTQYF. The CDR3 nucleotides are TGTGCCAGCAGTCCGAGGGTGGGCGCAGATACGCAGTATTTT.

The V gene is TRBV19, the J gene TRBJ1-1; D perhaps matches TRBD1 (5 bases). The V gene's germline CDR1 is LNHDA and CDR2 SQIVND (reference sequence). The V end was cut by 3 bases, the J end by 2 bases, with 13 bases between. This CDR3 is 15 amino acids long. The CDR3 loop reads CASSINWDPNTEAFF. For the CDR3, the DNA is TGTGCCAGTAGTATCAACTGGGACCCTAACACTGAAGCTTTCTTT.

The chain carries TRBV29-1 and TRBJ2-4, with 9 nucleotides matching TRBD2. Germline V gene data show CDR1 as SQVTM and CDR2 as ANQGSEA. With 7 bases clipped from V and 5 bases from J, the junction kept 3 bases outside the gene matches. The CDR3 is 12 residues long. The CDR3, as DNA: TGCAGCGGGATAGCGGGGGAAAACATTCAGTACTTC. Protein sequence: CSGIAGENIQYF.

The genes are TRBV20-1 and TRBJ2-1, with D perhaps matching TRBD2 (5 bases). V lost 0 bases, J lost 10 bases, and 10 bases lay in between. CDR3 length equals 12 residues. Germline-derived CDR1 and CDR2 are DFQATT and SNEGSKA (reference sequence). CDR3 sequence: CSARDLRREQFF. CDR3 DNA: TGCAGTGCTAGAGATTTACGGAGGGAGCAGTTCTTC.

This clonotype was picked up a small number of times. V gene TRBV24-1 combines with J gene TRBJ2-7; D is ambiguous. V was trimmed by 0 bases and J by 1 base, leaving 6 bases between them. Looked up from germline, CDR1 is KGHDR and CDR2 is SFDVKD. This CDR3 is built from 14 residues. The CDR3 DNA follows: TGTGCCACCAGTGATTTGGCCCCATCCTACGAGCAGTACTTC. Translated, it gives CATSDLAPSYEQYF.